This entry features one TCR beta chain sequence. There are many counts of this clonotype. Its cognate antigen has yet to be identified. Within one base of it there is no much larger clone, and no base qualities were kept. This entry belongs to a study of molecular identifiers for immune sequencing clone quantification (dated by TCRdb to 2016 to 2019). The study in broad terms: For a replicate experiment, RNA from around 20,000 or 100,000 naive CD8 T cells was divided into five aliquots, and four of the five aliquots were sequenced. This methods study benchmarked molecular-identifier clustering-based TCR repertoire sequencing (MIDCIRS) and TCR RNA copy counting, using CD8 T cells to do so.

Library creation used PCR. Sequencing relied on an Illumina HiSeq 4000. Preparation of bulk TCR libraries followed a previously described approach, with the TCR primers listed in Table S5. Purification of total RNA was performed with the Qiagen AllPrep DNA/RNA kit. Before analysis, reads from multiple sequencing runs of the same library were pooled. Turning to the authors' computational methods: Reads were retained only if their TCR constant sequence matched exactly, and those retained reads were trimmed to 150 nt and grouped according to their 12-nt molecular barcodes. Reads within each barcode group were sub-clustered using a 15% Levenshtein threshold, and quality-weighted consensus sequences were constructed for each RNA molecule. Non-functional sequences were removed, as were lower-count sequences one edit away from another. Based on a fit of two negative binomial distributions, barcode sub-clusters having less than 20% of the maximum read count were discarded. TCRdb trimmed the raw reads at Q25, called clones with MiXCR and kept productive beta chains. A single entry per CDR3 protein holds the most common genes and DNA from its merged rows. The V and J calls were not made by the authors but by TCRdb's processing. This sample is represented by about 300,000 distinct CDR3 sequences; about 22% of them were singletons. 0.81% of the sample comes from the top ten.

Libraries of naive CD8 T cells were generated from about 19,000 to 1,100,000 sorted cells, with 10%, 30% or 50% of the purified RNA used. Naive CD8 T cells, defined as CD8+CD4-CCR7+CD45RA+, were FACS-sorted into RLT Plus buffer on a BD FACSAria II. More than 8 TCR copies' worth of Jurkat RNA were spiked into roughly 17,000-1,100,000 naive CD8 T cell samples to test detection sensitivity. CD8 T cells were enriched using RosetteSep CD8+ T Cell Enrichment Cocktail and Ficoll-Paque, and the enriched cells then underwent ACK red cell lysis. Points the paper makes about the study in general: When barcode sub-clustering was not used, chimeric consensus sequences inflated TCR diversity, with chimeras reaching as high as 47%. Modeling gave approximately 3 recovered TCR RNA copies per cell versus around 10 by digital PCR, implying approximately 30% capture efficiency. In CMV-specific effector cells, clones with more than 20 RNA copies accounted for over 99% of molecules, whereas in naive cells such clones accounted for under 1%. Even against a background of roughly 1 million naive CD8 T cells, spiked-in Jurkat TCR RNA amounting to a single cell's worth was reported to be detectable. Naive libraries contained spiked-in Jurkat TCR RNA (approximately ten copies' worth), which is not part of the donor repertoire. Highly expanded clone sizes could be underestimated because identical TCR molecules may share a barcode.

The germline V gene supplies CDR1 LGHNA and CDR2 YSLEER. Counted from cysteine to phenylalanine, this CDR3 has 15 amino acids. CDR3 DNA only is kept here, 45 bases in frame from base 1. V was cut back by 2 bases and J by 2 bases, leaving a gap of 11 bases between them. This TCR was sampled from a human donor in good health. Some libraries in this study had Jurkat cell RNA spiked in. Input material: naive CD8+ T cells from blood, with Jurkat cell RNA spiked in. The cell subset or site label on this specimen signifies: FACS-sorted CD8+CD4-CCR7+CD45RA+ naive T cells. The rearranged chain carries TRBV4-3 and TRBJ2-3; no D segment can be confidently identified. Here is the DNA: TGCGCCAGCAGCCAAAGCTGGGGTGTCACAGATACGCAGTATTTT. The translation is CASSQSWGVTDTQYF.